This note documents a single T cell receptor (beta chain) sequence. This record comes from a study of Tregs in tolerant kidney transplant recipients. The CDR3 extends over 16 amino acids. J was trimmed by 8 bases and V by 4 bases; bases with no gene match: 13. Germline V gives CDR1 LNHDA, CDR2 SQIVND (reference sequence). The data were produced by immunoSEQ multiplex PCR, yet TCRdb's version contains in-frame clones alone and is incomplete. The sample holds under 300,000 clones, about 80% seen once. V gene TRBV19 combines with J gene TRBJ1-2, with 10 bases identical to TRBD1. This receptor was obtained from a human donor in good health. Material: CD4+ T cells from blood. The CDR3 DNA reads TGTGCCAGTAGTAACCGACCGGGACAGGGGCAGCGAGGCTACACCTTC. This encodes CASSNRPGQGQRGYTF.